This T cell receptor (beta chain) was recorded in a study of T cells in Graves' hyperthyroidism and ophthalmopathy. A note on this clonotype: Antigen specificity is unknown.

This CDR3 has 14 amino acids. CDR1 and CDR2 (germline): SGHNT, YENEEA. Deletions cut 5 bases from V and 9 bases from J, with 17 bases between. What was amplified from RNA transcripts were TCR beta CDR3 regions. Primed by the HTBI set, a first-round RT-PCR was run on the TCR CDR3. MiXCR was run by TCRdb on the multiplex PCR reads, yielding one entry per CDR3 protein. The repertoire holds nearly 600,000 distinct CDR3 sequences, roughly 13% seen once, with 5.8% in the top ten. Study-wide results and caveats: The authors' 13 V-J model separated ophthalmopathy from stable hyperthyroidism.

Sequencing used blood. The V call is TRBV11-3, the J call TRBJ2-1; TRBD2 might be the D (7 bases). This clonotype originated in a woman younger than 45 with Graves' hyperthyroidism that later progressed to Graves' ophthalmopathy. CDR3 coding DNA: TGTGCCAGCAGCGGTCTGAGGGGGGAGGGTGAGCAGTTCTTC. This gives the protein CASSGLRGEGEQFF.